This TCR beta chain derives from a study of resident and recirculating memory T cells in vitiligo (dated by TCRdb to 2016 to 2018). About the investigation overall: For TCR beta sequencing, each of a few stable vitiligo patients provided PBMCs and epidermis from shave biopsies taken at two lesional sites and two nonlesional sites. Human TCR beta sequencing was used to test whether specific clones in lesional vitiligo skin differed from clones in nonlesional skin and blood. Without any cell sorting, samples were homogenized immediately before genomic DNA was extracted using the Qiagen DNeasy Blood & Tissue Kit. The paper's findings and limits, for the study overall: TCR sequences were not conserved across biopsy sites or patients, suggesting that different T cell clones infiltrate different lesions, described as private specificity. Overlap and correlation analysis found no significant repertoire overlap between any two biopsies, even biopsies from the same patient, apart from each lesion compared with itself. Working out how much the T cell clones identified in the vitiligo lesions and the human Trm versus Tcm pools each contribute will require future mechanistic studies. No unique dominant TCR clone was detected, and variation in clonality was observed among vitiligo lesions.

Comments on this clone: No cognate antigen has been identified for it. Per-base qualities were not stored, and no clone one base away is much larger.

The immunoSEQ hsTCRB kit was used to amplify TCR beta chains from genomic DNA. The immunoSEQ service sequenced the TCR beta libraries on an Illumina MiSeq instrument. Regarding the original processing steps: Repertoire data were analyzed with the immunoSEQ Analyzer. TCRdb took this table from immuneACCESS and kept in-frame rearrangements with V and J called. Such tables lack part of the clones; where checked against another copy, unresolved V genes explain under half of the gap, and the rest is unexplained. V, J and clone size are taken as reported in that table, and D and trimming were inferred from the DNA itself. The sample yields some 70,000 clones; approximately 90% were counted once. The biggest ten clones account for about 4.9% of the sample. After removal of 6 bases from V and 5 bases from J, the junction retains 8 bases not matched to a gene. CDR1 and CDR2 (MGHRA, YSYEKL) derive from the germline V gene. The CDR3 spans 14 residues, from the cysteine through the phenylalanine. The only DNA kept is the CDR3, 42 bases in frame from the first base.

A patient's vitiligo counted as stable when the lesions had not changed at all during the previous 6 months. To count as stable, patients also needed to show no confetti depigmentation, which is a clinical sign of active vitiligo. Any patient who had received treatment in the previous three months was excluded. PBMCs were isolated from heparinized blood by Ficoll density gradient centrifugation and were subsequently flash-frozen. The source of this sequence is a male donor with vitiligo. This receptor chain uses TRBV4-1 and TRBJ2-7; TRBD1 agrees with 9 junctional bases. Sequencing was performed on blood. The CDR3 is CASSPGTGFDEQYF. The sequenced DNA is TGCGCCAGCAGTCCCGGGACAGGGTTCGACGAGCAGTACTTC.